Sequencing of this T cell receptor (beta chain) was carried out in a study of blood T cell repertoires in COVID-19. About the study: There were acute and convalescent COVID-19 samples, and they came from the United States, Italy and Spain.

Germline-derived CDR1 and CDR2 are SGHRS and YFSETQ. The CDR3 runs to 14 residues. Trimming left V 4 bases short and J 5 bases short, with 15 bases between. This clone is a singleton in its sample. Study processing details: It was from reference gene primer amplification that nucleated cell counts were estimated. The repertoire was sequenced with immunoSEQ multiplex PCR; TCRdb's copy has only in-frame clones and lacks some. The V and J calls and clone size are taken from that table; D and trimming were inferred from the DNA. The sample lists roughly 520,000 clones, 88% occurring once. The TCR sequence derives from a woman between 40 and 55 years old who had recovered from COVID-19. The sample consisted of PBMCs or T cells enriched from blood (not recorded which). The gene calls are TRBV5-1 and TRBJ2-5, with a weak D call TRBD2 (5 bases). The CDR3 coding sequence is TGCGCCAGCAGCCCCGGCCCGGAGGTGGAGACCCAGTACTTC. Translating gives CASSPGPEVETQYF.